The 9 T cell receptor beta chains below were found in one sample sequenced in a study of human T cells and chemical hapten exposure. TCRdb reanalysed the RACE reads using MiXCR and keeps one entry per CDR3 protein. The table records about 110,000 distinct CDR3 sequences, around 35% of them present only once. The time point was: patch test 3, about 24 weeks after DPC sensitization. As to treatment: therapeutic diphenylcyclopropenone sensitization with weekly scalp DPC. Specimen: whole blood, collected in connection with sensitization to the hapten diphenylcyclopropenone (DPC). The origin of the receptors is a middle-aged man with alopecia areata. Some clones in this sample may be carry-over from other donors' samples.

In this sample, this clonotype turned up a few times. The chain is built from TRBV7-9 and TRBJ2-2; 8 bases match TRBD1. Germline V gene sequence: CDR1 SEHNR, CDR2 FQNEAQ (reference sequence). The ends lost 1 base at V and 6 bases at J; junction bases unmatched: 4. This CDR3 is built from 15 residues. CDR3 bases: TGTGCCAGCAGCTTAGTGGACAGGGAGTCCGGGGAGCTGTTTTTT. Amino acid sequence: CASSLVDRESGELFF. The complete variable domain, with remaining parts taken from reference TRBV7-9 and TRBJ2-2, reads DTGVSQNPRHKITKRGQNVTFRCDPISEHNRLYWYRQTLGQGPEFLTYFQNEAQLEKSRLLSDRFSAERPKGSFSTLEIQRTEQGDSAMYLCASSLVDRESGELFFGEGSRLTVL.

In this sample, this clonotype turned up a few times. The J gene is TRBJ1-3, the V gene TRBV6-6, with 11 bases matching TRBD1. Per germline, CDR1 MNHNY and CDR2 SVGAGI (reference sequence). V lost 11 bases and J lost 6; bases outside the gene matches: 3. The CDR3 length is 12 residues. CDR3 residues: CAAGQGANTIYF. The CDR3 DNA reads TGTGCCGCTGGACAGGGGGCAAACACCATATATTTT.

This clonotype occurred a few times. The gene calls are TRBV15 and TRBJ2-1; the D is unclear. Germline V gene lookup returns CDR1 LNHNV and CDR2 YYDKDF (reference sequence). The CDR3 runs 14 residues. Trimming removed 0 bases from V and 8 bases from J, with 11 bases in between. The CDR3 loop reads CATSRDRIGDEQFF. DNA for the CDR3: TGTGCCACCAGCAGAGATCGAATCGGTGATGAGCAGTTCTTC.

V usage is TRBV7-6 and J usage is TRBJ2-1; TRBD1 matches 9 bases. V shed 5 bases, J shed 7 bases, and the junction held 12 bases outside the gene matches. CDR1 SGHVS and CDR2 FNYEAQ come from the germline V gene. The CDR3 totals 16 residues. CDR3 DNA sequence: TGTGCCAGCAGCCGTCCTTTCGGGACAGGGTGGAATGAGCAGTTCTTC. Its protein product is CASSRPFGTGWNEQFF.

The chain couples TRBV5-5 to TRBJ2-3; TRBD2 agrees at 7 bases. There are 17 residues in the CDR3. Trimming at V came to 3 bases and at J to 1 base, leaving 11 bases not matched to a gene. CDR1 and CDR2 (germline): SGHKS, YYEKEE (reference sequence). The CDR3 bases are TGTGCCAGCAGCTCACCTAGGGACTACCCACGCACAGATACGCAGTATTTT. Protein sequence: CASSSPRDYPRTDTQYF.

This clonotype was counted between two and nine times. The J gene is TRBJ1-5, the V gene TRBV6-2 or TRBV6-3, with TRBD1 matching over 10 bases. The germline gives CDR1 MNHEY, CDR2 SVGEGT. The CDR3 contains 15 residues. Unmatched junction bases numbered 6, after V lost 5 bases and J lost 5 bases. CDR3 DNA sequence: TGTGCCAGCAGTGGCGGACAGGGGGGGCATCAGCCCCAGCATTTT. Translated: CASSGGQGGHQPQHF.

The CDR3 region is CSARDPGTGDTDTQYF. The CDR3 nucleotides read TGCAGTGCTAGAGATCCGGGGACAGGGGACACAGATACGCAGTATTTT. The rearrangement uses TRBV20-1 and TRBJ2-3, with 10 bases lining up with TRBD1. The V and J ends lost 0 bases and 2 bases, in that order; junction bases with no gene match: 5. Germline V gene sequence: CDR1 DFQATT, CDR2 SNEGSKA (reference sequence). The CDR3 is made up of 16 amino acids.

The chain couples TRBV27 to TRBJ2-1; weak D call: TRBD2 (6 bases). Trimming left V 2 bases short and J 7 bases short, with 9 bases between. The CDR3 has 13 amino acids. From germline, CDR1 is MNHEY and CDR2 SMNVEV (reference sequence). The CDR3 coding sequence is TGTGCCAGCAGTTTAGAGGGGAGGAATGAGCAGTTCTTC. Encoded protein: CASSLEGRNEQFF.

This clonotype came up a few times. The rearrangement joins TRBV4-2 to TRBJ2-2; 8 bases fit TRBD2. The CDR3 is made up of 16 amino acids. Germline-derived CDR1 and CDR2 are LGHNA and YNFKEQ. Trimming cost V 2 bases and J 1 base; bases outside gene matches: 3. The CDR3 region is CASSQTSGGNTGELFF. The DNA of the CDR3 is TGTGCCAGCAGCCAAACTAGCGGAGGGAACACCGGGGAGCTGTTTTTT.